This T cell receptor beta chain derives from a study of shared clonotypes between healthy human individuals. Findings of the study overall: Exclusively blood specimens were collected; tissue repertoires likely differ.

The assay was immunoSEQ multiplex PCR, and TCRdb's table has in-frame clones only and misses some. Altogether millions of clones are present, around 90% being singletons, with the ten largest covering over 0.12%. All donors were Caucasian adults living in Nashville, Tennessee. Concerning this clone itself: Its matching antigen is unknown.

This receptor was obtained from a man between 18 and 35 years old in good health. Sample: naive CD4+ T cells sorted from blood. Subset meaning: CD45RA+ positively selected.

This chain's CDR3 is CAWSTTNSPLHF. In DNA, the CDR3 is TGTGCCTGGAGTACTACTAATTCACCCCTCCACTTT. This chain connects TRBV30 to TRBJ1-6; D gene ambiguous. The germline V gene has CDR1 GTSNPN and CDR2 SVGIG (reference sequence). The CDR3 extends over 12 amino acids. V shed 2 bases and J shed 6 bases, with 5 bases lying between them.